This TCR beta chain came from a study of CD8 T cells in ankylosing spondylitis. Whole-study findings and limits: Eight highly homologous variants formed a TCR beta motif that appeared characteristic of ankylosing spondylitis blood.

Details on this clonotype: What it binds is unknown.

Germline CDR1 SGHRS, CDR2 YFSETQ. The V end lost 0 bases, the J end lost 0 bases, and 10 bases lay between the germline ends. The CDR3 loop spans 15 amino acids. TCRdb re-derived calls from the 5' RACE reads in MiXCR, one entry per CDR3 protein. This table holds fewer than 550,000 distinct CDR3 sequences, approximately 5.3% found once. The sequenced sample consisted of blood, either unsorted or a sorted T cell fraction (not recorded which). This sequence joins TRBV5-1 and TRBJ2-7; D perhaps matches TRBD1 (6 bases). The sequence came from a male donor with ankylosing spondylitis. The CDR3 region has the DNA TGCGCCAGCAGCTTGGGGACAGAATTCTCCTACGAGCAGTACTTC. The encoded protein is CASSLGTEFSYEQYF.